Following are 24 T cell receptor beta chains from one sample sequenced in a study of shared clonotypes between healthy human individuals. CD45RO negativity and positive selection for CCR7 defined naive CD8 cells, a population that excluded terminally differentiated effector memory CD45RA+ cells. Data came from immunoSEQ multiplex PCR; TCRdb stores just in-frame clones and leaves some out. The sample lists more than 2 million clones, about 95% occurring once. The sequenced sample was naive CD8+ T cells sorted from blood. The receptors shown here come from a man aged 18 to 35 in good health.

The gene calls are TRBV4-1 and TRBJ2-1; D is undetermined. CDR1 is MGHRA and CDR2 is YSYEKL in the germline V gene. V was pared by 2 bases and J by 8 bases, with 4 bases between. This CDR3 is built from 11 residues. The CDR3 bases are TGCGCCAGCAGCCAATCCTATGAGCAGTTCTTC. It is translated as CASSQSYEQFF.

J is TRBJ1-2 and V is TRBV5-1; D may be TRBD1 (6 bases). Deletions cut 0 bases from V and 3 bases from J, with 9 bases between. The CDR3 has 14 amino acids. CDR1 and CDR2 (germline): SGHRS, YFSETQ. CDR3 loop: CASSLDRDDYGYTF. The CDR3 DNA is TGCGCCAGCAGCTTGGACAGGGACGACTATGGCTACACCTTC.

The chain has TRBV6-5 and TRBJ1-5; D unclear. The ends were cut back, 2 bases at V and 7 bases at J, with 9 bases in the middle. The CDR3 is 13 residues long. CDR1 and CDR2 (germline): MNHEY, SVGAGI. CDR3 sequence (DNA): TGTGCCAGCAGTTACCAACTGGGGCAGCCCCAGCATTTT. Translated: CASSYQLGQPQHF.

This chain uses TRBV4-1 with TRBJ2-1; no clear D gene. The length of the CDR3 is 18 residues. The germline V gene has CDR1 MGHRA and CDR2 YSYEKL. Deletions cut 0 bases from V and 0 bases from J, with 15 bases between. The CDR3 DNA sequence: TGCGCCAGCAGCCAAGAAGAAGCCCTATGGAGCTCCTACAATGAGCAGTTCTTC. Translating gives CASSQEEALWSSYNEQFF.

CDR3 sequence (DNA): TGTGCCAGTAGTATAACACTTGCAGGGGGCTATGAGACCCAGTACTTC. It is translated as CASSITLAGGYETQYF. The chain links TRBV19 to TRBJ2-5; TRBD1 agrees at 8 bases. CDR1 is LNHDA, CDR2 SQIVND, per germline (reference sequence). The CDR3 is 16 amino acids. J was trimmed by 5 bases and V by 2 bases; bases with no gene match: 10.

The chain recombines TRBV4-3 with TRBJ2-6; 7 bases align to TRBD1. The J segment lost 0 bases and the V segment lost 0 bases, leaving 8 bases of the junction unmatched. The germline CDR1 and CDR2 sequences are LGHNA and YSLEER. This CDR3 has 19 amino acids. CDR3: CASSQDAGQVYSGANVLTF. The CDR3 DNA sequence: TGCGCCAGCAGCCAAGATGCCGGACAGGTCTACTCTGGGGCCAACGTCCTGACTTTC.

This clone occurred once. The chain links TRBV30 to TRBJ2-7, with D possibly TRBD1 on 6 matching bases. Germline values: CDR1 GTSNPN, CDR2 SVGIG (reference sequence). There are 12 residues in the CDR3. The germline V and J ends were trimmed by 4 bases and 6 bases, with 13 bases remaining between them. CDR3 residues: CAWNLDRPEQYF. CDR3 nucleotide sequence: TGTGCCTGGAACTTGGACAGACCCGAGCAGTACTTC.

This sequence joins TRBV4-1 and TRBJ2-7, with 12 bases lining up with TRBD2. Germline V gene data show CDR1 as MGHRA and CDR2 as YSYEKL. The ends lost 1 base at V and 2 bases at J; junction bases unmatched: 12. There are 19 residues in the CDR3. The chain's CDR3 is CASSQAPILGLAGTYEQYF. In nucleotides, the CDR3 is TGCGCCAGCAGCCAAGCACCAATACTCGGACTAGCGGGGACCTACGAGCAGTACTTC.

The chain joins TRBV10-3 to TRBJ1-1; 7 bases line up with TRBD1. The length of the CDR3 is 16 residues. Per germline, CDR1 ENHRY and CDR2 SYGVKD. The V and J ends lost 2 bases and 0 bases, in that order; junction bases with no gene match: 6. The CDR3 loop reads CAISEREGQMNTEAFF. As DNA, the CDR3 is TGTGCCATCAGTGAGCGGGAGGGACAGATGAACACTGAAGCTTTCTTT.

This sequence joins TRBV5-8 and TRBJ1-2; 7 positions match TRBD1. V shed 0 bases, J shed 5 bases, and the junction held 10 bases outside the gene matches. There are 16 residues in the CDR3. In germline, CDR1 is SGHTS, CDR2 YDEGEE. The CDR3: CASSLGQGQPRYGYTF. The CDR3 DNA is TGTGCCAGCAGCTTGGGACAGGGTCAGCCGCGATATGGCTACACCTTC.

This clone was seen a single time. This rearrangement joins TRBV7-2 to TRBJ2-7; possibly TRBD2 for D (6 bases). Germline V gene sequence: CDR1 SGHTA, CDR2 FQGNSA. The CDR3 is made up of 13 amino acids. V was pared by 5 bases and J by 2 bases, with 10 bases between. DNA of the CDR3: TGTGCCAGCAGCCCGGACTACCCCTACGAGCAGTACTTC. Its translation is CASSPDYPYEQYF.

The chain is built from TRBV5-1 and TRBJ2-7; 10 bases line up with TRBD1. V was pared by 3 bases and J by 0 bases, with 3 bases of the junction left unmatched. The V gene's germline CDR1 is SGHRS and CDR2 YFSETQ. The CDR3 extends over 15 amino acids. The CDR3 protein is CASSWTGGDSYEQYF. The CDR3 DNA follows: TGCGCCAGCAGCTGGACAGGGGGTGACTCCTACGAGCAGTACTTC.

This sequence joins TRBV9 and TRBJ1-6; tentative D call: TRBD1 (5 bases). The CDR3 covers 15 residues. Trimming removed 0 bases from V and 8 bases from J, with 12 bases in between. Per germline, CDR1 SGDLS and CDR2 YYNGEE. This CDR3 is CASSVDTGRDSPLHF. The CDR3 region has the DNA TGTGCCAGCAGCGTAGATACAGGCAGGGATTCACCCCTCCACTTT.

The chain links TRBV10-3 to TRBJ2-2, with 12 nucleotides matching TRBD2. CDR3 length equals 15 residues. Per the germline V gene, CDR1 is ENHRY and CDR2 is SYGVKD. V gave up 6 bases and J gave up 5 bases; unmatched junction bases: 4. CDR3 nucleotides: TGTGCCATCAGAGGGGGGACTAGCGGGACCGGGGAGCTGTTTTTT. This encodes CAIRGGTSGTGELFF.

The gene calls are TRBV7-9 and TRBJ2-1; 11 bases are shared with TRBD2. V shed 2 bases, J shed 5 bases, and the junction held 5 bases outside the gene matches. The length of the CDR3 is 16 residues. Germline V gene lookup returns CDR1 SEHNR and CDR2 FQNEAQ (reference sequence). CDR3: CASSLRTSGSDNEQFF. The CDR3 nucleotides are TGTGCCAGCAGCTTACGGACTAGCGGGTCCGACAATGAGCAGTTCTTC. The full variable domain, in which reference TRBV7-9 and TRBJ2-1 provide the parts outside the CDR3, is DTGVSQNPRHKITKRGQNVTFRCDPISEHNRLYWYRQTLGQGPEFLTYFQNEAQLEKSRLLSDRFSAERPKGSFSTLEIQRTEQGDSAMYLCASSLRTSGSDNEQFFGPGTRLTVL.

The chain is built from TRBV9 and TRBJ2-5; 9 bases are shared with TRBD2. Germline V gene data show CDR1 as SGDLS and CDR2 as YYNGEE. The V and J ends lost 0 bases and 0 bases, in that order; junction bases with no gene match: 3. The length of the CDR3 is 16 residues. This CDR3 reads CASSVAAGGDQETQYF. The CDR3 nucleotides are TGTGCCAGCAGCGTAGCGGCGGGAGGGGACCAAGAGACCCAGTACTTC. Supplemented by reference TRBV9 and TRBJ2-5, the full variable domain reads DSGVTQTPKHLITATGQRVTLRCSPRSGDLSVYWYQQSLDQGLQFLIQYYNGEERAKGNILERFSAQQFPDLHSELNLSSLELGDSALYFCASSVAAGGDQETQYFGPGTRLLVL.

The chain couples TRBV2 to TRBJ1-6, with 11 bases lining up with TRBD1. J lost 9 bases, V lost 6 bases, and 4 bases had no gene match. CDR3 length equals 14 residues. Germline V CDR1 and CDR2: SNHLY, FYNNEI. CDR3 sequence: CASRSGQGVSPLHF. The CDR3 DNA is TGTGCCAGCAGGTCGGGACAGGGGGTTTCACCCCTCCACTTT.

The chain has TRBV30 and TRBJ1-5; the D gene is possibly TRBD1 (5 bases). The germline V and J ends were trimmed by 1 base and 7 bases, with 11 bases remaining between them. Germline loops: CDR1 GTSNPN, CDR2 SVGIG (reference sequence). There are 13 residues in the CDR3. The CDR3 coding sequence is TGTGCCTGGAGTGAGGACAACAGGCAGCCCCAGCATTTT. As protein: CAWSEDNRQPQHF.

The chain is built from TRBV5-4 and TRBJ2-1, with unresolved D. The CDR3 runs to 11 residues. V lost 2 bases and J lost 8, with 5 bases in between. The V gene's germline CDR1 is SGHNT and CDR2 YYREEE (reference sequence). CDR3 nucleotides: TGTGCCAGCAGCTTCGACGATGAGCAGTTCTTC. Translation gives CASSFDDEQFF.

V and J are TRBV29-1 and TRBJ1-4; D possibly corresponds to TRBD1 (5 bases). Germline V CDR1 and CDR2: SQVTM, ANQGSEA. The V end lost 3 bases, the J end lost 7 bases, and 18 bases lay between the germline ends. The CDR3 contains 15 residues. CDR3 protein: CSVDLTGTGGEKLFF. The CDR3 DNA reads TGCAGCGTTGACCTGACTGGGACGGGGGGTGAAAAACTGTTTTTT.

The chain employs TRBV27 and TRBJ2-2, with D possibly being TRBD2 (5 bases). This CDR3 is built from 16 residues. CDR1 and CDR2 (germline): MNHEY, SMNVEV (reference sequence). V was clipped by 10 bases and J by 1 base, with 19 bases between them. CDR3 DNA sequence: TGTGCCACCGGCCCTTTCAACGAGGGGAACACCGGGGAGCTGTTTTTT. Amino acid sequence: CATGPFNEGNTGELFF.

The CDR3 DNA follows: TGTGCCAGTAGTGCCGGGACAGGGAAGCGCAGCTATGGCTACACCTTC. This translates into CASSAGTGKRSYGYTF. The chain has TRBV19 and TRBJ1-2; 9 positions match TRBD1. V dropped 5 bases and J dropped 4; count of bases not matched to a gene: 11. This CDR3 comprises 16 residues. Germline CDR1 reads LNHDA; CDR2 reads SQIVND (reference sequence).

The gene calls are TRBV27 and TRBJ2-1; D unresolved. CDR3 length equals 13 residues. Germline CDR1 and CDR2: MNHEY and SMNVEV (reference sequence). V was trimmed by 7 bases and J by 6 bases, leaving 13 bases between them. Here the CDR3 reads CASNPYWSNEQFF. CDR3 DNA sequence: TGTGCCAGCAATCCTTACTGGTCCAATGAGCAGTTCTTC.

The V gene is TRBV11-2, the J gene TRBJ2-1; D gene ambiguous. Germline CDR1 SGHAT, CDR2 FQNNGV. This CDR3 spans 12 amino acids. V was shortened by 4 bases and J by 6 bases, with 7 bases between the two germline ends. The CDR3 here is CASSWAGNEQFF. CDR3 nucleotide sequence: TGTGCCAGCAGCTGGGCAGGCAATGAGCAGTTCTTC. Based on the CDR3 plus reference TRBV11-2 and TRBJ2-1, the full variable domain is EAGVAQSPRYKIIEKRQSVAFWCNPISGHATLYWYQQILGQGPKLLIQFQNNGVVDDSQLPKDRFSAERLKGVDSTLKIQPAKLEDSAVYLCASSWAGNEQFFGPGTRLTVL.